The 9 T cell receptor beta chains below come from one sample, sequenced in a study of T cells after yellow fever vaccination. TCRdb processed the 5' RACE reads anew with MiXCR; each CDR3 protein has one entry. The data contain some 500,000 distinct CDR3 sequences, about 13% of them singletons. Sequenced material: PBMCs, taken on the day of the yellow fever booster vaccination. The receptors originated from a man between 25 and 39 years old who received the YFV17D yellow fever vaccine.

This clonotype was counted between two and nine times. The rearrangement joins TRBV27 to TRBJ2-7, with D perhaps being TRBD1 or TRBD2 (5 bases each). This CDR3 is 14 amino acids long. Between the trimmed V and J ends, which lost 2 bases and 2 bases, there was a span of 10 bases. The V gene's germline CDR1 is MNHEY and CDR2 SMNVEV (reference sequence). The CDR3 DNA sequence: TGTGCCAGCAGTTTAAGGGACGGACCCTACGAGCAGTACTTC. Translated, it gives CASSLRDGPYEQYF.

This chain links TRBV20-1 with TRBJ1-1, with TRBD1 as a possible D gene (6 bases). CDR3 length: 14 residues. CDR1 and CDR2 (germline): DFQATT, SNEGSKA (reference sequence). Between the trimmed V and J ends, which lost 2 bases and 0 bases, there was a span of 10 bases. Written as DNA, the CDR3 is TGCAGTGCTAGAAGCGGGACATTGAACACTGAAGCTTTCTTT. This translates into CSARSGTLNTEAFF.

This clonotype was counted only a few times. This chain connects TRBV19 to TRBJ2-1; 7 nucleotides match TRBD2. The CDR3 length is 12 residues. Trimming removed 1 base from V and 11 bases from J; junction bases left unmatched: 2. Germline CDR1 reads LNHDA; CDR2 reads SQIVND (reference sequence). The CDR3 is CASSIGAGKQFF. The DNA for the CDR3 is TGTGCCAGTAGTATAGGAGCGGGGAAGCAGTTCTTC.

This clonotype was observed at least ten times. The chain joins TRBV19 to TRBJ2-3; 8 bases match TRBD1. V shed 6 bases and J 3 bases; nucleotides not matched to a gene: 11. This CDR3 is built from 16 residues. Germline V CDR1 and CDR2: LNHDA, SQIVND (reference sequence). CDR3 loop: CASRPSDRGLTDTQYF. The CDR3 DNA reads TGTGCCAGTAGACCCAGCGACAGGGGCCTTACAGATACGCAGTATTTT.

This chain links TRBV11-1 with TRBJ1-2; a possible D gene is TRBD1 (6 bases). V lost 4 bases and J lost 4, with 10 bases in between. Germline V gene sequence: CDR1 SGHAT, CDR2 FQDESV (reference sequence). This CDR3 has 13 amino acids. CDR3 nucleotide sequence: TGTGCCAGCAGCTCCCAGGGGCCCTATGGCTACACCTTC. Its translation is CASSSQGPYGYTF.

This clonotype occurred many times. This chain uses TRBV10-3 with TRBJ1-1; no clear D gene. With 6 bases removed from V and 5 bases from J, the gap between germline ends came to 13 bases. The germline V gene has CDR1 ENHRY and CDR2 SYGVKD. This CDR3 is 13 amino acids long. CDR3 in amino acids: CAIRAVGVTEAFF. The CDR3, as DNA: TGTGCCATCAGGGCGGTTGGGGTTACTGAAGCTTTCTTT.

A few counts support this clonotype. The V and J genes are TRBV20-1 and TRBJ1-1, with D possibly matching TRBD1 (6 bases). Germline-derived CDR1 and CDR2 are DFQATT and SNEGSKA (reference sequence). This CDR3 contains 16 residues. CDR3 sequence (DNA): TGCAGCCGGGATAGGAAGGGCAGGGGAGACGGCACTGAAGCTTTCTTT. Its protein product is CSRDRKGRGDGTEAFF.

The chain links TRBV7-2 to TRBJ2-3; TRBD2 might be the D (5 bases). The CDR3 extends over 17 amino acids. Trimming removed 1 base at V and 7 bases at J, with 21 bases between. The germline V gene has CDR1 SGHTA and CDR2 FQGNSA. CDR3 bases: TGTGCCAGCAGCTTAGTTGGGTCGGGCGGCCGGAGGAATACGCAGTATTTT. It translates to CASSLVGSGGRRNTQYF. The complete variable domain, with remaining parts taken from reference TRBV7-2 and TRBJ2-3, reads GAGVSQSPSNKVTEKGKDVELRCDPISGHTALYWYRQSLGQGLEFLIYFQGNSAPDKSGLPSDRFSAERTGGSVSTLTIQRTQQEDSAVYLCASSLVGSGGRRNTQYFGPGTRLTVL.

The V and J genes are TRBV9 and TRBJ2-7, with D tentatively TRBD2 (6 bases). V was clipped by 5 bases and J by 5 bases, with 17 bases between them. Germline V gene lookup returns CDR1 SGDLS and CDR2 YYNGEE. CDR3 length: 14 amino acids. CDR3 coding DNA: TGTGCCAGCAGTCTCTACGGGGGATATGACGAGCAGTACTTC. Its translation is CASSLYGGYDEQYF.